This T cell receptor (beta chain) was obtained from a study of cytomegalovirus exposure and HLA in healthy donors. In its sample, this clone was seen once. PCR was performed using 60 Vbeta and 13 Jbeta primers. Clones were read by immunoSEQ multiplex PCR, and TCRdb kept only the in-frame ones, dropping some. Among about 120,000 clones listed, about 80% were seen once. The CDR3 length is 15 residues. Germline loops: CDR1 SGHTA, CDR2 FQGTGA. After removal of 2 bases from V and 4 bases from J, the junction contained 3 bases not matched to a gene. The specimen sequenced was PBMCs. This receptor was obtained from a man younger than 45 in good health and CMV-seropositive. The chain carries TRBV7-3 and TRBJ2-2; 8 bases align to TRBD2. CDR3 sequence: CASSLAGGLTGELFF. In nucleotides, the CDR3 is TGTGCCAGCAGCTTAGCGGGAGGACTCACCGGGGAGCTGTTTTTT.